This is a list of T cell receptor beta chains from one sample in a study of OX40 agonist ivuxolimab in advanced cancers. Clones were sequenced by immunoSEQ multiplex PCR, and TCRdb holds only the in-frame ones, with some missing. Found here are roughly 40,000 clones, roughly four fifths of them singletons; the top ten hold 2.6%. Source: CD4+ or CD8+ T cells sorted from blood, taken in a trial of the OX40 agonist ivuxolimab. These receptors originate from an adult with an advanced solid tumor such as melanoma, head and neck, liver or kidney cancer. The CDR3 runs from the conserved cysteine through the conserved F or W. A D gene is named only where the DNA matches it firmly. The listing skips clone size in some rows; elsewhere it reads once, few, many or a size class.

v_call: TRBV29-1; d_call: NA; j_call: TRBJ2-5; clone_size: NA; cdr3_nt: TGCAGCGTTCGGGGGACCTTTGGGGAGACCCAGTACTTC; cdr3_aa: CSVRGTFGETQYF
v_call: TRBV2; d_call: NA; j_call: TRBJ1-4; clone_size: NA; cdr3_nt: TGTGCCAGCAGTGAAGAATGGGCCAGAAGAGAAAAACTGTTTTTT; cdr3_aa: CASSEEWARREKLFF
v_call: TRBV6-5; d_call: NA; j_call: TRBJ2-1; clone_size: NA; cdr3_nt: TGTGCCAGCAGTTACTCGAATAGGTGGGTGGTTTATGAGCAGTTCTTC; cdr3_aa: CASSYSNRWVVYEQFF
v_call: TRBV11-1; d_call: NA; j_call: TRBJ1-4; clone_size: NA; cdr3_nt: TGTGCCAGCAGTGAACTGTGGAGTCCCATAGTCGACAATGAAAAACTGTTTTTT; cdr3_aa: CASSELWSPIVDNEKLFF
v_call: TRBV4-1; d_call: NA; j_call: TRBJ1-5; clone_size: NA; cdr3_nt: TGCGCCAGCAGCCAAGATGGGACAATCTATCAGCCCCAGCATTTT; cdr3_aa: CASSQDGTIYQPQHF
v_call: TRBV2; d_call: TRBD1; j_call: TRBJ1-3; clone_size: once; cdr3_nt: TGTGCCAGCAGTGCGGGACAGGGCTTTGGAAACACCATATATTTT; cdr3_aa: CASSAGQGFGNTIYF
v_call: TRBV5-1; d_call: TRBD2; j_call: TRBJ2-3; clone_size: NA; cdr3_nt: TGCGCCAGCAGCTTGCCCCTAGCGGGAGTGGGAGATACGCAGTATTTT; cdr3_aa: CASSLPLAGVGDTQYF
v_call: TRBV5-4; d_call: TRBD1; j_call: TRBJ1-2; clone_size: once; cdr3_nt: TGTGCCAGCAGCTGGGGACAGGGTAGCTATGGCTACACCTTC; cdr3_aa: CASSWGQGSYGYTF
v_call: TRBV9; d_call: NA; j_call: TRBJ2-3; clone_size: NA; cdr3_nt: TGTGCCAGCAGGCTGGGTCGCGGGGCCGGTCGCACAGATACGCAGTATTTT; cdr3_aa: CASRLGRGAGRTDTQYF
v_call: TRBV23-1; d_call: NA; j_call: TRBJ1-1; clone_size: NA; cdr3_nt: TGCGCCAGCAGTCAATCGCTGCGGGGCCGCACTGAAGCTTTCTTT; cdr3_aa: CASSQSLRGRTEAFF
v_call: TRBV5-1; d_call: TRBD2; j_call: TRBJ2-2; clone_size: once; cdr3_nt: TGCGCCAGCAGCTTGGGACTAGCGGCTTCGAACACCGGGGAGCTGTTTTTT; cdr3_aa: CASSLGLAASNTGELFF
v_call: TRBV30; d_call: NA; j_call: TRBJ1-3; clone_size: NA; cdr3_nt: TGTGCCTGGAGTTGGGGTCGCTCTGGAAACACCATATATTTT; cdr3_aa: CAWSWGRSGNTIYF
v_call: TRBV5-1; d_call: NA; j_call: TRBJ2-7; clone_size: NA; cdr3_nt: TGCGCCAGCAGCTTGGGGCTAGAATACTACGAGCAGTACTTC; cdr3_aa: CASSLGLEYYEQYF
v_call: TRBV6-4; d_call: TRBD2; j_call: TRBJ2-3; clone_size: NA; cdr3_nt: TGTGCCAGCAGTGACTCCTTCGCGGGAGACGTCCCAGATACGCAGTATTTT; cdr3_aa: CASSDSFAGDVPDTQYF
v_call: TRBV7-9; d_call: NA; j_call: TRBJ2-3; clone_size: NA; cdr3_nt: TGTGCCAGCAGCCTCAGGGGGGCTGGGGATACGCAGTATTTT; cdr3_aa: CASSLRGAGDTQYF
v_call: TRBV11-1; d_call: NA; j_call: TRBJ2-2; clone_size: NA; cdr3_nt: TGTGCCAGCAGCTTGTTTTTTACCGGGGAGCTGTTTTTT; cdr3_aa: CASSLFFTGELFF
v_call: TRBV25-1; d_call: NA; j_call: TRBJ2-2; clone_size: NA; cdr3_nt: TGTGCCAGCAATGCAGGTCAGCTCACCGGGGAGCTGTTTTTT; cdr3_aa: CASNAGQLTGELFF
v_call: TRBV7-9; d_call: TRBD2; j_call: TRBJ2-1; clone_size: NA; cdr3_nt: TGTGCCAGCAGCTTACGGGTAGCGGGCGGGGGGGAGTTCTTC; cdr3_aa: CASSLRVAGGGEFF
v_call: TRBV2; d_call: TRBD1; j_call: TRBJ1-2; clone_size: NA; cdr3_nt: TGTGCCAGCACCAATAGGGGGCAGGGGAACTATGGCTACACCTTC; cdr3_aa: CASTNRGQGNYGYTF
v_call: TRBV5-1; d_call: NA; j_call: TRBJ2-1; clone_size: NA; cdr3_nt: TGCGCCAGCAGCTTGGAAGCGGTCCTGTTCAATGAGCAGTTCTTC; cdr3_aa: CASSLEAVLFNEQFF
v_call: TRBV11-2; d_call: NA; j_call: TRBJ1-4; clone_size: NA; cdr3_nt: TGTGCCAGCAGCCCTCCAAATGAAAAACTGTTTTTT; cdr3_aa: CASSPPNEKLFF
v_call: TRBV7-3; d_call: TRBD2; j_call: TRBJ2-4; clone_size: NA; cdr3_nt: TGTGCCAGCAGCTTAAGGACTAGCGGGAGTAACATTCAGTACTTC; cdr3_aa: CASSLRTSGSNIQYF
v_call: TRBV18; d_call: NA; j_call: TRBJ2-7; clone_size: NA; cdr3_nt: TGTGCCAGCCTCCCGGGACCTCCCTACGAGCAGTACTTC; cdr3_aa: CASLPGPPYEQYF
v_call: TRBV6-5; d_call: NA; j_call: TRBJ2-1; clone_size: NA; cdr3_nt: TGTGCCAGCAGTGGCGCTAGCTCCTACAATGAGCAGTTCTTC; cdr3_aa: CASSGASSYNEQFF
v_call: TRBV18; d_call: NA; j_call: TRBJ1-1; clone_size: NA; cdr3_nt: TGTGCCAGCTCACCAACGGCTTGGGACACTGAAGCTTTCTTT; cdr3_aa: CASSPTAWDTEAFF
v_call: TRBV2; d_call: NA; j_call: TRBJ1-2; clone_size: few; cdr3_nt: TGTGCCAGCAGTCGCCTAAGGAGGGAGGTTGGCTACACCTTC; cdr3_aa: CASSRLRREVGYTF
v_call: TRBV5-1; d_call: TRBD1; j_call: TRBJ2-1; clone_size: once; cdr3_nt: TGCGCCAGCAGCTCGGACAGGGACTACAATGAGCAGTTCTTC; cdr3_aa: CASSSDRDYNEQFF
v_call: TRBV2; d_call: TRBD1; j_call: TRBJ1-5; clone_size: NA; cdr3_nt: TGTGCCAGCAGAGCCGGGACAGGGGGCCACGGAAGCAATCAGCCCCAGCATTTT; cdr3_aa: CASRAGTGGHGSNQPQHF
v_call: TRBV30; d_call: TRBD2; j_call: TRBJ2-3; clone_size: NA; cdr3_nt: TGTGCCTGGAACCGCGCAACTAGCGGGAGTTTCACAGATACGCAGTATTTT; cdr3_aa: CAWNRATSGSFTDTQYF
v_call: TRBV6-5; d_call: TRBD2; j_call: TRBJ2-7; clone_size: NA; cdr3_nt: TGTGCCAGCAGTTACTCGACCCTAGCGGGAGCCTACGAGCAGTACTTC; cdr3_aa: CASSYSTLAGAYEQYF
v_call: TRBV7-2; d_call: NA; j_call: TRBJ2-7; clone_size: NA; cdr3_nt: TGTGCCAGCAGCTTACAGGGGTACGAGAGATACTTC; cdr3_aa: CASSLQGYERYF
v_call: TRBV4-2; d_call: TRBD1; j_call: TRBJ2-3; clone_size: NA; cdr3_nt: TGTGCCAGCAGCCAGGGGACAGGGACCACCACAGATACGCAGTATTTT; cdr3_aa: CASSQGTGTTTDTQYF
v_call: TRBV5-4; d_call: TRBD2; j_call: TRBJ2-1; clone_size: NA; cdr3_nt: TGTGCCAGCAGCTTGAGACTAGCGGGAGAAAGTGAGTTCTTC; cdr3_aa: CASSLRLAGESEFF
v_call: TRBV5-1; d_call: TRBD1; j_call: TRBJ2-6; clone_size: NA; cdr3_nt: TGCGCCAGCGGACAGGGTCTCTCTGGGGCCAACGTCCTGACTTTC; cdr3_aa: CASGQGLSGANVLTF
v_call: TRBV6-1; d_call: NA; j_call: TRBJ2-7; clone_size: few; cdr3_nt: TGTGCCAGCAGTGACTACTCCTACGAGCAGTACTTC; cdr3_aa: CASSDYSYEQYF
v_call: TRBV4-1; d_call: NA; j_call: TRBJ2-1; clone_size: NA; cdr3_nt: TGCGCCAGCAGCCAAGACCCGGGACGGAACAATGAGCAGTTCTTC; cdr3_aa: CASSQDPGRNNEQFF
v_call: TRBV5-6; d_call: TRBD2; j_call: TRBJ2-1; clone_size: few; cdr3_nt: TGTGCCAGCAGCTTACCGACTAGCGGGATGCCCCACAATGAGCAGTTCTTC; cdr3_aa: CASSLPTSGMPHNEQFF
v_call: TRBV27; d_call: TRBD1; j_call: TRBJ2-2; clone_size: NA; cdr3_nt: TGTGCCAGCAGTTTATTAGCCCCCCGGGACAGAAACACCGGGGAGCTGTTTTTT; cdr3_aa: CASSLLAPRDRNTGELFF
v_call: TRBV5-4; d_call: NA; j_call: TRBJ2-1; clone_size: NA; cdr3_nt: TGTGCCAGCAGCTCTCCGAAGACTATCAATGAGCAGTTCTTC; cdr3_aa: CASSSPKTINEQFF
v_call: TRBV21-1; d_call: NA; j_call: TRBJ1-4; clone_size: NA; cdr3_nt: TGTGCCAGCAGCAAAGACCGGGGGTTTAGGCAGGGGGCTAATGAAAAACTGTTTTTT; cdr3_aa: CASSKDRGFRQGANEKLFF
v_call: TRBV11-2; d_call: NA; j_call: TRBJ2-7; clone_size: NA; cdr3_nt: TGTGCCAGCAGCTTAGTCGCAGGGGACGAGCAGTACTTC; cdr3_aa: CASSLVAGDEQYF
v_call: TRBV2; d_call: TRBD1; j_call: TRBJ1-5; clone_size: NA; cdr3_nt: TGTGCCAGCAGCTCGACAGGGGAGGAGTACCAGCCCCAGCATTTT; cdr3_aa: CASSSTGEEYQPQHF
v_call: TRBV11-2; d_call: NA; j_call: TRBJ1-1; clone_size: NA; cdr3_nt: TGTGCCAGCAGCTTAGGGCGCCCGGAGGAGACTGAAGCTTTCTTT; cdr3_aa: CASSLGRPEETEAFF
v_call: TRBV9; d_call: TRBD2; j_call: TRBJ2-7; clone_size: NA; cdr3_nt: TGTGCCAGCAGCGCTAGCGGAGACCTCTACGAGCAGTACTTC; cdr3_aa: CASSASGDLYEQYF
v_call: TRBV5-6; d_call: TRBD2; j_call: TRBJ2-2; clone_size: NA; cdr3_nt: TGTGCCAGCAGCCACGGGACTAGCGGAACCGGGGAGCTGTTTTTT; cdr3_aa: CASSHGTSGTGELFF
v_call: TRBV4-3; d_call: TRBD2; j_call: TRBJ2-7; clone_size: NA; cdr3_nt: TGCGCCAGCAGCCACCTTAGCGGGGGTTCCTACGAGCAGTACTTC; cdr3_aa: CASSHLSGGSYEQYF
v_call: TRBV7-9; d_call: NA; j_call: TRBJ1-2; clone_size: few; cdr3_nt: TGTGCCAGCAGCATCTCAGGTCCTTGGGGCTACACCTTC; cdr3_aa: CASSISGPWGYTF
v_call: TRBV30; d_call: NA; j_call: TRBJ1-1; clone_size: NA; cdr3_nt: TGTGCCTGGAGTTCAGGAGGGACTGCGACTGAAGCTTTCTTT; cdr3_aa: CAWSSGGTATEAFF
v_call: TRBV7-9; d_call: NA; j_call: TRBJ1-4; clone_size: NA; cdr3_nt: TGTGCCAGCAGCCTACTCTCGGGGGCGTTGGGAAAACTGTTTTTT; cdr3_aa: CASSLLSGALGKLFF
v_call: TRBV11-1; d_call: NA; j_call: TRBJ1-1; clone_size: NA; cdr3_nt: TGTGCCAGCAGCTTAGATATGGGAAACACTGAAGCTTTCTTT; cdr3_aa: CASSLDMGNTEAFF
v_call: TRBV15; d_call: NA; j_call: TRBJ1-6; clone_size: once; cdr3_nt: TGTGCCACCAGTCCAGGCCGCCGAGAGGTTTCACCCCTCCACTTT; cdr3_aa: CATSPGRREVSPLHF
v_call: TRBV18; d_call: NA; j_call: TRBJ2-1; clone_size: NA; cdr3_nt: TGTGCCAGCTCACCCTCGAGCTCCTACAATGAGCAGTTCTTC; cdr3_aa: CASSPSSSYNEQFF
v_call: TRBV7-3; d_call: TRBD2; j_call: TRBJ2-1; clone_size: NA; cdr3_nt: TGTGCCAGCAGCTTGCTTCTAGCGGGAGCTCATGAGCAGTTCTTC; cdr3_aa: CASSLLLAGAHEQFF
v_call: TRBV6-6; d_call: NA; j_call: TRBJ2-2; clone_size: NA; cdr3_nt: TGTGCCAGCAGTACGCGGACAAGCACCGGGGAGCTGTTTTTT; cdr3_aa: CASSTRTSTGELFF